This T cell receptor beta chain was sequenced during a study of a mutant IDH1 vaccine in newly diagnosed glioma. Looking at the study overall: First vaccine doses came 4-6 weeks after radiotherapy alone, or with temozolomide cycles. Earlier care involved radiotherapy, temozolomide, or both, and the majority received both.

Repertoires were generated with immunoSEQ multiplex PCR, while TCRdb's copy carries only in-frame clones and drops some. Found here are around 49,000 clones, roughly 78% of them singletons; the top ten hold approximately 5.2%. Time point meaning: week 5, during vaccination. Each dose of the vaccine consisted of 300 ug of mutant IDH1 20-mer peptide, with topical imiquimod. New WHO grade 3 or 4 astrocytomas that were IDH1-mutant and ATRX-lost had been found in donors. Trimming stripped 3 bases from V and 8 bases from J, with 17 bases between. Germline loops: CDR1 MNHNS, CDR2 SASEGT. This CDR3 has 14 amino acids. Only a few counts were recorded for this clone. The antigen is undetermined.

This receptor was identified in a man aged 50 to 60 with glioma. The chain employs TRBV6-1 and TRBJ2-7; D assignment may be TRBD1 or TRBD2 (6 bases each). The specimen comprised PBMCs, sampled from a glioma patient whose treatment included an IDH1 peptide vaccine. The CDR3 loop is CASSDEGGREQQYF. CDR3 bases: TGTGCCAGCAGTGATGAGGGGGGACGCGAACAGCAGTACTTC.